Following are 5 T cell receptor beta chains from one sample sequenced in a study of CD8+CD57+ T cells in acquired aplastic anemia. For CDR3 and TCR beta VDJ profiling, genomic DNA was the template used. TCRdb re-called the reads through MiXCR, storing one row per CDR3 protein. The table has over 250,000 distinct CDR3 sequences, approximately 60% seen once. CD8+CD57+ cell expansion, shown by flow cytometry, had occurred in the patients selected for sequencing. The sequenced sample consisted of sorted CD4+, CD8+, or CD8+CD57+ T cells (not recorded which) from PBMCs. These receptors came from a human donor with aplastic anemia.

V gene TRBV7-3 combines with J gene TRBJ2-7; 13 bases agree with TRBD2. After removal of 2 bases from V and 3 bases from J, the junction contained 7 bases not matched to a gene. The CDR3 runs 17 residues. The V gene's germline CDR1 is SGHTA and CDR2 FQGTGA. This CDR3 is CASSLGGLAGSSYEQYF. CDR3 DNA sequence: TGTGCCAGCAGCTTAGGGGGACTAGCGGGGAGCAGCTACGAGCAGTACTTC.

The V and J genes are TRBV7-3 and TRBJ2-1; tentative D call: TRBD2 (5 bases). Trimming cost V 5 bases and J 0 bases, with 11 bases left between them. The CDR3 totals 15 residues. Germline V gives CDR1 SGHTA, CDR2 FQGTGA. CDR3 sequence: CASSILAGSYNEQFF. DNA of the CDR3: TGTGCCAGCAGCATCCTAGCAGGCTCCTACAATGAGCAGTTCTTC.

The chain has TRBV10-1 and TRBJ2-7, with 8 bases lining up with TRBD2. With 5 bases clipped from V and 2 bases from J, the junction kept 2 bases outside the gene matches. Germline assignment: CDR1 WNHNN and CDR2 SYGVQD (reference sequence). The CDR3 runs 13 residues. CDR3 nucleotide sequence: TGCGCCAGCAGTCCCGGGAGGGCCTACGAGCAGTACTTC. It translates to CASSPGRAYEQYF.

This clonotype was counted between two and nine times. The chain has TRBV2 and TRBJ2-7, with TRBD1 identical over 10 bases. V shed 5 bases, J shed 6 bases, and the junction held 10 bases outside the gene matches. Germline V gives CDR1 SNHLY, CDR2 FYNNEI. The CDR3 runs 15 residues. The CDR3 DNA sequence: TGTGCCAGCAGTTCGACAGGGGGCGCCGGTGGCGAGCAGTACTTC. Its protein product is CASSSTGGAGGEQYF.

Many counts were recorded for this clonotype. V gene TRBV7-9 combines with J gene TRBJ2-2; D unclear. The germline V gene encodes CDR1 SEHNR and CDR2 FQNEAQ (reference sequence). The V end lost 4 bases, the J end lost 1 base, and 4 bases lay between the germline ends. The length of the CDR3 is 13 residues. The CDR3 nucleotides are TGTGCCAGCAGCTCTGTGAACACCGGGGAGCTGTTTTTT. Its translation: CASSSVNTGELFF.